This TCR beta chain is drawn from a study of vaccination and CD4 T cells after COVID-19. The overall study: Overlapping SARS-CoV-2, HCoV-NL63, HCoV-OC43 and HCoV-229E spike peptides were used to stimulate cells. Every culture used as a control got a CEFX pool, an HIV-1 Nef pool, or no peptide.

To note about this clonotype: Antigen unknown.

Treatment indicated: roughly 10-day PBMC culture with coronavirus spike peptide pools or control peptides (ViraFEST assay). After expanding antigen-specific T cells with peptide pools, ViraFEST sequenced their TCRs. V lost 4 bases to trimming and J lost 9 bases; unmatched junction nucleotides: 6. The CDR3 has 13 amino acids. Germline loops: CDR1 LNHDA, CDR2 SQIVND (reference sequence). The Oncomine TCR Beta short-read assay generated sequence data from the DNA of cultured CD4+ T cells. TCRdb itself ran the PCR reads through MiXCR, one entry per CDR3 protein. Of 8,000 to 10,000 distinct CDR3 sequences in the sample, 65% to 70% were seen once.

Material: CD4+ T cells from blood, cultured in vitro, obtained before SARS-CoV-2 vaccination. V usage is TRBV19 and J usage is TRBJ1-1; the match to TRBD1 covers 9 bases. The sequence was obtained from a human donor who had recovered from COVID-19. For the CDR3, the DNA is TGTGCCAGTAGTAGGGACAGGGCGTCACAAGCTTTCTTT. This translates into CASSRDRASQAFF.